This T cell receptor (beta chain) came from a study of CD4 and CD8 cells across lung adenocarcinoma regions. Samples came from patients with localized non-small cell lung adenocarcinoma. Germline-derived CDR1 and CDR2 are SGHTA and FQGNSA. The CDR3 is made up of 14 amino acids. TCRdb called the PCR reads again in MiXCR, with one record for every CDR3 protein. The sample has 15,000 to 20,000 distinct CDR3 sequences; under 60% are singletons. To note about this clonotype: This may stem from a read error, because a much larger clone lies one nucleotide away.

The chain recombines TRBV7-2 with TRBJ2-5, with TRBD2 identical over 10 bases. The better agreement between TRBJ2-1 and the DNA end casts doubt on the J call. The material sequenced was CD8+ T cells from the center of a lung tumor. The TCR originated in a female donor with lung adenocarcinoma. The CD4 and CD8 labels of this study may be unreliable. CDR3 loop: CASSDGLAAYEQFF. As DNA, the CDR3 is TGTGCCAGCAGCGACGGACTAGCGGCCTACGAGCAGTTCTTC.